This T cell receptor beta chain was profiled in a study of PD-1 blockade in classical Hodgkin lymphoma (dated by TCRdb to about 2020). The study in broad terms: Nivolumab dosing was 3 mg/kg intravenously every 2 weeks, continuing until either disease progression or unacceptable toxicity. To define a peripheral blood immune signature of response to PD-1 blockade in classical Hodgkin lymphoma, the study combined TCR beta sequencing with CyTOF.

CDR1 and CDR2 are drawn from the germline V gene: KGHSH, LQKENI. The CDR3, from cysteine to phenylalanine, totals 14 residues. Only the CDR3 DNA is retained, 42 bases long and in frame from the first base. V gives up 2 bases and J gives up 5 bases, and the segment between their germline ends measures 12 bases. Reading the label with the study, this specimen's time point is: cycle 2 day 1 (C2D1) of nivolumab. All trial patients had relapsed after autologous stem cell transplantation, with cohorts A, B and C differing in prior brentuximab vedotin exposure. A total of around 59 patients with relapsed/refractory classical Hodgkin lymphoma made up the trial cohort, and each patient's best overall response was complete response, partial response or progressive disease. Single-agent nivolumab was administered to trial patients in the multi-cohort phase II CheckMate 205 trial. Best overall response was determined by an independent review committee according to the 2007 International Working Group response criteria. PBMCs from the trial were collected at three points: immediately before nivolumab initiation (C1D1), and during therapy at cycle 2 day 1 and cycle 4 day 1. Peripheral blood was collected in 8 mL Vacutainer Cell Preparation Tubes, from which PBMCs were isolated by centrifugation and then cryopreserved.

On the study overall, not on this receptor specifically: Baseline TCR diversity was reported to be lower in newly diagnosed patients than in healthy donors, and even lower in relapsed/refractory patients. Lower diversity was seen in patients whose nivolumab began less than 1 year after ASCT, and these patients were left out of later analyses so that immune reconstitution would not confound the results. The study was restricted to a single clinical trial cohort, and the causes of repertoire differences, possibly disease activity or prior therapy, were left undefined. Among trial patients, those achieving complete response had baseline diversity similar to that of newly diagnosed patients, while diversity was significantly lower in partial responders and progressors. CD4+ but not CD8+ TCR diversity rose significantly by C4D1 (p=0.0027 vs p=0.16), most apparent in complete responders (p=0.02).

Genomic DNA was isolated using the Qiagen DNeasy kit from unsorted PBMCs as well as from negatively selected CD4+ and CD8+ fractions. TCR beta CDR3 regions were amplified by immunoSEQ multiplex PCR using primers annealing to V and J segments. A synthetic immune receptor repertoire was used to minimize amplification bias, and any residual bias was removed computationally once sequencing was done. From the authors' description of their analysis: Repertoire diversity was quantified as the Shannon entropy index using custom Python scripts. The unsorted, CD4+ and CD8+ repertoires were each analyzed separately, with the exception of combined analyses, where CD4+ and CD8+ sequences were merged in silico. A clone counted as expanded when the clone's frequency after treatment rose at least 2-fold relative to C1D1, and clones undetected at baseline were given a pseudocount of 0.5. Singleton clones were defined as clones with 0 or 1 copy at C1D1, and non-singleton clones were defined as clones with 2 or more copies. Clones expanded in unsorted samples were labelled as CD4+, CD8+ or unknown by matching protein sequences in sorted samples from the same patient. Wilcoxon tests were applied to paired samples to test diversity changes from C1D1 to C4D1. TCRdb stores this immuneACCESS table with in-frame sequences only. Part of the clones is absent; in the studies checked, under half of the shortfall reflects unresolved V genes, and no reason is known for the rest. The DNA was the basis for D and trimming; V, J and clone size are from that table. Recorded for this sample are about 26,000 clones; roughly two thirds of them occurred a single time. The leading ten clones occupy about 11% of the sample.

With respect to this clone: The specificity of this receptor is unknown. No base-level quality is on record; no much larger clone is a single base apart.

The V and J segments used are TRBV18 and TRBJ2-5; the D gene is perhaps TRBD1, on 5 matching bases. This sample comprised peripheral blood mononuclear cells (PBMCs), obtained before the second cycle of nivolumab. The TCR sequence derives from a human donor with classical Hodgkin lymphoma. The nucleotide sequence is given as TGTGCCAGCTCACCATTTGGGGCAGGGGAGACCCAGTACTTC. This is translated as CASSPFGAGETQYF.